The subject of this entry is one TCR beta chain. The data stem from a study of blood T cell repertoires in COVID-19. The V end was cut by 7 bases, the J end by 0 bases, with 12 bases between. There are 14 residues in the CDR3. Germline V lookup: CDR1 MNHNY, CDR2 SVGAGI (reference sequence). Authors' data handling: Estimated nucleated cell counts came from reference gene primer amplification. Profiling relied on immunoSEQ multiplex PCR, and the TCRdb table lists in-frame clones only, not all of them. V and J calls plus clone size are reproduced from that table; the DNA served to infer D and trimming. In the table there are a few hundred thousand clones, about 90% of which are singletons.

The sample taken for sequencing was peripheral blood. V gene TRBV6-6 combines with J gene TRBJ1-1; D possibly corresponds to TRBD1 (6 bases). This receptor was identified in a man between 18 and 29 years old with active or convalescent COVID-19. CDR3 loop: CASNTGQLNTEAFF. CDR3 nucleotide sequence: TGTGCCAGCAATACCGGACAGCTGAACACTGAAGCTTTCTTT.